This T cell receptor (beta chain) stems from a study of identical twins. This clonotype appeared a few times. Healthy Caucasians provided all donations. Using its own MiXCR run on the 5' RACE reads, TCRdb lists one record per CDR3 protein. The sample records around 200,000 distinct CDR3 sequences, around 9.6% being singletons. The CDR3 is 15 residues long. J was trimmed by 0 bases and V by 5 bases; bases with no gene match: 1. Per the germline V gene, CDR1 is MNHEY and CDR2 is SVGEGT. The chain employs TRBV6-2 or TRBV6-3 and TRBJ2-4; 10 nucleotides align to TRBD1. Sequenced sample: memory (CD45RO+) T cells sorted from blood. This clonotype was obtained from a woman between 18 and 29 years old in good health. This chain's CDR3 is CASSRDRGAKNIQYF. The CDR3 nucleotides read TGTGCCAGCAGTAGGGACAGGGGAGCCAAAAACATTCAGTACTTC.